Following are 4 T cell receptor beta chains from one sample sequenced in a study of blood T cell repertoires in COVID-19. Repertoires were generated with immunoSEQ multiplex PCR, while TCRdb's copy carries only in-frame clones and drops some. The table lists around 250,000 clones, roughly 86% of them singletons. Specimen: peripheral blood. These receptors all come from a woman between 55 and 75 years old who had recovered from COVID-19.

In nucleotides, the CDR3 is TGTGCCAGCAGTTCGATGACAGGGGGAGCCTATGGCTACACCTTC. Its protein product is CASSSMTGGAYGYTF. The rearrangement joins TRBV28 to TRBJ1-2; 9 nucleotides line up with TRBD1. The CDR3 totals 15 residues. CDR1 is MDHEN and CDR2 is SYDVKM in the germline V gene. V gave up 4 bases and J gave up 4 bases; unmatched junction bases: 7.

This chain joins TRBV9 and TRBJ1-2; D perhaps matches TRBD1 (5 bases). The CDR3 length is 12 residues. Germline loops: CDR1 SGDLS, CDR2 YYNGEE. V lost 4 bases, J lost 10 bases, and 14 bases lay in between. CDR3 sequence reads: CASSITQGSYTF. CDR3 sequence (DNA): TGTGCCAGCAGCATTACGCAGGGTTCCTACACCTTC.

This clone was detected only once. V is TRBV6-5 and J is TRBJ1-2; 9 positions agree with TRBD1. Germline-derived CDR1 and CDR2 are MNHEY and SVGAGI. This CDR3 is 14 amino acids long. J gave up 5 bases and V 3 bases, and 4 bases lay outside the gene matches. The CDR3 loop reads CASSYSDRGYGYTF. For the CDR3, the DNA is TGTGCCAGCAGTTATTCGGACAGGGGATATGGCTACACCTTC.

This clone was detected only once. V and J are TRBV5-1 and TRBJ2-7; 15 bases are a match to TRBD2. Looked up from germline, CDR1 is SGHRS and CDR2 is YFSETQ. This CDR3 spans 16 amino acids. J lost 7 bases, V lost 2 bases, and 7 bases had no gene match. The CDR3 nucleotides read TGCGCCAGCAGCTTCGGGACTAGCGGGGGGTCTGAGGAGCAGTACTTC. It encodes CASSFGTSGGSEEQYF.